The T cell receptor beta chain under discussion was sequenced for a study of blood T cell repertoires in COVID-19. Overall study: Researchers got acute and convalescent COVID-19 samples from the United States, Italy and Spain. Sample material is recorded as cDNA or gDNA derived from T cells, B-cell-depleted T cells, or PBMCs.

In the authors' workflow: Amplification with reference gene primers provided the estimates of nucleated cell counts. Here immunoSEQ multiplex PCR was the method, and the copy in TCRdb shows in-frame clones only, minus some. V, J and clone size are those of that table, while D and trimming were read from the DNA. The table has around 240,000 clones, approximately 84% seen once. CDR3 length: 17 amino acids. CDR1 and CDR2 from the germline V gene are LGHNA and YNFKEQ. Trimming removed 0 bases from V and 2 bases from J; junction bases left unmatched: 2. What was sequenced was peripheral blood. The V and J genes are TRBV4-2 and TRBJ1-6; 9 positions match TRBD1. The sequence was collected from a woman aged 80 or older with acute or convalescent COVID-19. The CDR3: CASSQDRDRAYNSPLHF. In nucleotides, the CDR3 is TGTGCCAGCAGCCAAGATCGGGACAGGGCCTATAATTCACCCCTCCACTTT.